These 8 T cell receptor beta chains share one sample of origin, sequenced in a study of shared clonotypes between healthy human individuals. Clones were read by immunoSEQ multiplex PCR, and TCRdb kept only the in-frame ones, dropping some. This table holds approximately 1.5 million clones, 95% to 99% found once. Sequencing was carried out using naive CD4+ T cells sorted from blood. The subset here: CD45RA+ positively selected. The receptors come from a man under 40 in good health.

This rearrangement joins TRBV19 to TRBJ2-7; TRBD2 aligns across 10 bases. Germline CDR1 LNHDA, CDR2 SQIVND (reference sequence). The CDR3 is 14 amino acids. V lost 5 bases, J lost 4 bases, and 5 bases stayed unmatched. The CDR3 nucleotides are TGTGCCAGTAGTGTAGCGGGAGGAGGATACGAGCAGTACTTC. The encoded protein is CASSVAGGGYEQYF.

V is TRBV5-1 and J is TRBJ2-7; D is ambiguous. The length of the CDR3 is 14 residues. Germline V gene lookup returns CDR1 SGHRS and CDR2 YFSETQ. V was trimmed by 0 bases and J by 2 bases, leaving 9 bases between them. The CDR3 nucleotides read TGCGCCAGCAGCTTGGACTATCGGGCCTACGAGCAGTACTTC. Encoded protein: CASSLDYRAYEQYF.

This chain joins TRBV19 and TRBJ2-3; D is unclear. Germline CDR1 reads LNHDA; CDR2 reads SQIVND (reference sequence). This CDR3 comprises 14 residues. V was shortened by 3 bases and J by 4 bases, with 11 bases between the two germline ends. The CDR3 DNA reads TGTGCCAGTAGTATCTCGTGGGATCCAGATACGCAGTATTTT. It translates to CASSISWDPDTQYF.

The CDR3 DNA sequence: TGTGCCAGCAGCTTACTAGCGGGAGTAGGCGAGCAGTACTTC. Amino acid sequence: CASSLLAGVGEQYF. This sequence joins TRBV7-2 and TRBJ2-7, with 10 bases matching TRBD2. This CDR3 spans 14 amino acids. After removal of 2 bases from V and 6 bases from J, the junction contained 4 bases not matched to a gene. The germline CDR1 and CDR2 sequences are SGHTA and FQGNSA.

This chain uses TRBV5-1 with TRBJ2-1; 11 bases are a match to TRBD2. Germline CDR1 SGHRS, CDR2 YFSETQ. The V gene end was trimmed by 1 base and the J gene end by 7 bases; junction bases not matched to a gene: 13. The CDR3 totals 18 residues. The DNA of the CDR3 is TGCGCCAGCAGCTTGTCCTCGGTTCGACTAGCGGGATATAATGAGCAGTTCTTC. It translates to CASSLSSVRLAGYNEQFF.

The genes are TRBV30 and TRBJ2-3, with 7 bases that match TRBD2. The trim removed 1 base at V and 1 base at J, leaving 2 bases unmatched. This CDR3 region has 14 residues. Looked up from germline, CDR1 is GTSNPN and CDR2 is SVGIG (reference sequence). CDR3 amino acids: CAWSAGLRTDTQYF. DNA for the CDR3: TGTGCCTGGAGTGCGGGACTACGCACAGATACGCAGTATTTT.

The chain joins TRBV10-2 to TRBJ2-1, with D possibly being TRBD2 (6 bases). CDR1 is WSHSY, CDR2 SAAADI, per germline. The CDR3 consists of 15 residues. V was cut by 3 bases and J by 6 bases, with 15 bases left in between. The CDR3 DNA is TGCGCCAGCAGTGATTGGAGGGACGTACGCAATGAGCAGTTCTTC. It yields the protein CASSDWRDVRNEQFF.

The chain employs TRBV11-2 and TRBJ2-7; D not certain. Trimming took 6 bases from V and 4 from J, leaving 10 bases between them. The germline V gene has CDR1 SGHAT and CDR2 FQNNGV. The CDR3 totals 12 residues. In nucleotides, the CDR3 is TGTGCCAGCAGTCCAGAATCATACGAGCAGTACTTC. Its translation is CASSPESYEQYF. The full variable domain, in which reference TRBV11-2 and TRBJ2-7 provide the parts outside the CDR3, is EAGVAQSPRYKIIEKRQSVAFWCNPISGHATLYWYQQILGQGPKLLIQFQNNGVVDDSQLPKDRFSAERLKGVDSTLKIQPAKLEDSAVYLCASSPESYEQYFGPGTRLTVT.